This T cell receptor (beta chain) was recorded in a study of PD-L1 blockade in urothelial cancer. Study results and caveats: Tumor-associated blood clones were expanded more by durable-benefit patients at 3 weeks.

The CDR3 consists of 13 residues. Germline V CDR1 and CDR2: LGHNA, YSLEER. V shed 1 base and J shed 8 bases, with 9 bases lying between them. Profiled with immunoSEQ multiplex PCR; TCRdb holds only in-frame clones, not every one. This sample yields tens of thousands of clones, of which around 89% are seen a single time; approximately 2% belongs to the top ten. Points on this clone: Its antigen is still unknown.

The source of this sequence is a man aged 55-75 years with urothelial cancer. The source was PBMCs, collected around atezolizumab (anti-PD-L1) treatment. The rearrangement links TRBV4-3 to TRBJ2-1; perhaps TRBD1 as D (6 bases). DNA for the CDR3: TGCGCCAGCAGCCAAGGGGGGCGGCATGAGCAGTTCTTC. It codes for CASSQGGRHEQFF.